This T cell receptor beta chain was captured in a study of CD8 T cells in ankylosing spondylitis. MiXCR, run by TCRdb on the 5' RACE reads, gives a single entry per CDR3 protein. The sample lists approximately 300,000 distinct CDR3 sequences, 15% to 20% occurring once. The CDR3 totals 12 residues. Germline V gene sequence: CDR1 SGHRS, CDR2 YFSETQ. The ends were cut back, 5 bases at V and 2 bases at J, with 7 bases in the middle. The source material was blood, either unsorted or a sorted T cell fraction (not recorded which). The TCR sequence derives from a male donor with ankylosing spondylitis or in good health (not recorded which). V gene TRBV5-1 combines with J gene TRBJ1-2; D unclear. CDR3 nucleotide sequence: TGCGCCAGCAGTGCGGAAAACTATGGCTACACCTTC. Protein: CASSAENYGYTF.